The 5 T cell receptor beta chains reported below all come from one sample, sequenced in a study of T cell responses to AZD1222 COVID-19 vaccine. Clones were read by immunoSEQ multiplex PCR, and TCRdb kept only the in-frame ones, dropping some. Found here are around 95,000 clones, just under 90% of them singletons; the top ten hold approximately 15%. The sequencing here drew on peripheral blood, taken on day 0 of AZD1222 vaccination. All receptors come from an adult in good health.

The chain couples TRBV18 to TRBJ2-5, with 10 bases aligning to TRBD1. V trimming: 3 bases; J trimming: 6 bases; junction bases outside the gene matches: 4. The CDR3 extends over 14 amino acids. The germline gives CDR1 KGHSH, CDR2 LQKENI. The CDR3 loop is CASSPGTGAKTQYF. Here the CDR3 DNA reads TGTGCCAGCTCACCTGGGACAGGGGCGAAGACCCAGTACTTC.

This chain joins TRBV6-6 and TRBJ2-1, with 7 positions matching TRBD1. V lost 5 bases to trimming and J lost 10 bases; unmatched junction nucleotides: 14. The CDR3 is made up of 15 amino acids. CDR1 is MNHNY and CDR2 is SVGAGI in the germline V gene (reference sequence). CDR3 in amino acids: CASSVPDREPGEQFF. In nucleotides, the CDR3 is TGTGCCAGCAGTGTTCCCGACAGGGAACCAGGAGAGCAGTTCTTC.

For the CDR3, the DNA is TGTGCCAGCATGGGACAGGCCTCCTACGAGCAGTACTTC. Translation gives CASMGQASYEQYF. The chain employs TRBV2 and TRBJ2-7; 8 bases are a match to TRBD1. This CDR3 is built from 13 residues. The V and J ends lost 7 bases and 0 bases, in that order; junction bases with no gene match: 2. Germline assignment: CDR1 SNHLY and CDR2 FYNNEI. The variable domain in full, completed from reference TRBV2 and TRBJ2-7, reads EPEVTQTPSHQVTQMGQEVILRCVPISNHLYFYWYRQILGQKVEFLVSFYNNEISEKSEIFDDQFSVERPDGSNFTLKIRSTKLEDSAMYFCASMGQASYEQYFGPGTRLTVT.

The gene calls are TRBV6-5 and TRBJ2-5; D is unresolved. The V gene's germline CDR1 is MNHEY and CDR2 SVGAGI. The CDR3 consists of 13 residues. With 4 bases removed from V and 2 bases from J, the gap between germline ends came to 8 bases. The DNA of the CDR3 is TGTGCCAGCAGTTTAGGGCCTCAAGAGACCCAGTACTTC. It yields the protein CASSLGPQETQYF.

V and J are TRBV9 and TRBJ1-1; D perhaps matches TRBD1 (5 bases). Germline V lookup: CDR1 SGDLS, CDR2 YYNGEE. Trimming stripped 3 bases from V and 0 bases from J, with 18 bases between. CDR3 length: 17 residues. CDR3 nucleotides: TGTGCCAGCAGCGAAGGGACCGCCGAGCTCATGAACACTGAAGCTTTCTTT. This gives the protein CASSEGTAELMNTEAFF.